The clone carrying this T cell receptor beta chain has just a few counts. The target antigen is unknown. The record originates from a study of T cells in localized non-small cell lung cancer. Samples of adjacent lung lacking atypia were obtained no closer than 2 cm to the tumor margin. V was cut by 2 bases and J by 8 bases, with 12 bases left in between. Germline CDR1 MNHGY, CDR2 SAAAGT. The CDR3 runs to 13 residues. Study-wide points: Uninvolved adjacent lung showed peak T cell clonality, exceeding tumor. One tumor region alone was sequenced, and heterogeneity therefore remains possible. Appearances in adjacent lung were noted for a median 57 of the top 100 tumor clones.

TCRdb keeps only in-frame clones here, not all; method: immunoSEQ multiplex PCR. The table lists 2,000 to 2,500 clones, 20% to 25% of them singletons. The source of this sequence is a man aged 40 to 70 with stage I squamous cell lung carcinoma. The rearrangement links TRBV6-8 to TRBJ1-1, with a tentative D call TRBD1 (5 bases). The source was normal lung tissue next to the tumor, collected before any cancer treatment. The chain's CDR3 is CASSYRGQREAFF. The CDR3 DNA is TGTGCCAGCAGTTACAGGGGTCAACGGGAAGCTTTCTTT.